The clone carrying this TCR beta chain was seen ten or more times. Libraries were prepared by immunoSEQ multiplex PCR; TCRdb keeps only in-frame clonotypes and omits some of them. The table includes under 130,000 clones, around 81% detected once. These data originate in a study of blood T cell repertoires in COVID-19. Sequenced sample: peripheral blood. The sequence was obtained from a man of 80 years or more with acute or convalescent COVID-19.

DNA of the CDR3: TGTGCCATCAGTGAGTCGACTGGACAAAATTCACCCCTCCACTTT. The encoded protein is CAISESTGQNSPLHF. The chain recombines TRBV10-3 with TRBJ1-6, with TRBD1 as a possible D gene (5 bases). The V end lost 0 bases, the J end lost 7 bases, and 10 bases lay between the germline ends. The CDR3 spans 15 residues. Germline CDR1 and CDR2: ENHRY and SYGVKD.